Included here is one TCR beta chain sequence, with context. The protocol was immunoSEQ multiplex PCR, while the TCRdb copy is restricted to in-frame clones and leaves out a portion. The sample includes 100,000 to 150,000 clones, 75% to 90% of them seen just once. V lost 5 bases to trimming and J lost 2 bases; unmatched junction nucleotides: 6. Per germline, CDR1 KGHSH and CDR2 LQKENI. This CDR3 is 15 amino acids long. The sample comes from a study of blood T cell repertoires in COVID-19. Adults between roughly 18 and 89 years of age took part from some 25 US areas. The study assigned cohorts using participant-reported clinical history.

This clonotype was obtained from a woman in her fifties or sixties who had recovered from COVID-19. The sequencing input was PBMCs or T cells enriched from blood (not recorded which). The chain uses TRBV18 and TRBJ2-7, with 10 nucleotides matching TRBD1. CDR3 residues: CASSGGQGLTYEQYF. Here the CDR3 DNA reads TGTGCCAGCTCAGGGGGACAGGGGTTAACCTACGAGCAGTACTTC.